These 27 T cell receptor beta chains were sequenced from one sample in a study of CD8+ T cells in alopecia areata. Reverse transcription of extracted RNA yielded cDNA, which provided the sequencing template. The method was immunoSEQ multiplex PCR; TCRdb's version includes in-frame clones alone and lacks a portion of them. The sample has approximately 200,000 clones, roughly three fifths seen once. Treatment: oral pan-JAK inhibitor, 5-10 mg twice daily. The material was CD4+ T cells sorted from blood, obtained at week 4, from a patient treated with tofacitinib. Receptors originate from a human donor with alopecia areata.

V is TRBV7-2 and J is TRBJ1-6, with 11 bases that match TRBD1. The CDR3 has 15 amino acids. J gave up 9 bases and V 5 bases, and 6 bases lay outside the gene matches. The V gene's germline CDR1 is SGHTA and CDR2 FQGNSA. DNA for the CDR3: TGTGCCAGCAGCCCAGGACAGGGGGCGCGTTCACCCCTCCACTTT. Encoded protein: CASSPGQGARSPLHF.

This clone was seen only a few times. The chain links TRBV7-2 to TRBJ1-1; 9 nucleotides align to TRBD1. The CDR3 length is 13 residues. In germline, CDR1 is SGHTA, CDR2 FQGNSA. Unmatched junction bases numbered 8, after V lost 5 bases and J lost 10 bases. The CDR3 nucleotides are TGTGCCAGCAGCCCGGAACCGGGACAGGGAGCTTTCTTT. It is translated as CASSPEPGQGAFF. Full variable domain (missing parts from reference TRBV7-2 and TRBJ1-1): GAGVSQSPSNKVTEKGKDVELRCDPISGHTALYWYRQSLGQGLEFLIYFQGNSAPDKSGLPSDRFSAERTGGSVSTLTIQRTQQEDSAVYLCASSPEPGQGAFFGQGTRLTVV.

This chain connects TRBV7-9 to TRBJ2-5; D perhaps matches TRBD1 (6 bases). V lost 4 bases, J lost 2 bases, and 17 bases lay in between. The germline V gene encodes CDR1 SEHNR and CDR2 FQNEAQ (reference sequence). This CDR3 contains 16 residues. The CDR3 DNA sequence: TGTGCCAGCAGCTCTTCAGGGGCTACCCTTCAAGAGACCCAGTACTTC. Translation gives CASSSSGATLQETQYF. Full variable domain (rest looked up from reference TRBV7-9 and TRBJ2-5): DTGVSQNPRHKITKRGQNVTFRCDPISEHNRLYWYRQTLGQGPEFLTYFQNEAQLEKSRLLSDRFSAERPKGSFSTLEIQRTEQGDSAMYLCASSSSGATLQETQYFGPGTRLLVL.

This clone was observed a handful of times. V gene TRBV4-3 combines with J gene TRBJ2-5; 7 bases are a match to TRBD2. The CDR3 contains 14 residues. Germline CDR1 is LGHNA and CDR2 is YSLEER. Losses at the gene ends were 1 base for V and 6 bases for J; bases not matched to a gene: 5. CDR3 residues: CASSQVSGGKTQYF. The CDR3 coding sequence is TGCGCCAGCAGCCAAGTCTCGGGGGGAAAGACCCAGTACTTC.

The chain has TRBV27 and TRBJ1-2, with D tentatively TRBD1 (6 bases). V was shortened by 6 bases and J by 5 bases, with 16 bases between the two germline ends. CDR1 is MNHEY and CDR2 is SMNVEV in the germline V gene (reference sequence). The length of the CDR3 is 14 residues. CDR3 DNA sequence: TGTGCCAGCAGGGGCAGGGGCATAACGTATGGCTACACCTTC. Its translation: CASRGRGITYGYTF.

The chain employs TRBV7-9 and TRBJ2-1; TRBD2 is a possible D gene (6 bases). V dropped 4 bases and J dropped 5 bases, with 12 bases sitting between them. The CDR3 runs 14 residues. Per the germline V gene, CDR1 is SEHNR and CDR2 is FQNEAQ (reference sequence). The CDR3 nucleotides read TGTGCCAGCAGCTGGGTCGGGGAGGACAATGAGCAGTTCTTC. Amino acid sequence: CASSWVGEDNEQFF.

The rearrangement links TRBV5-1 to TRBJ2-5, with D tentatively TRBD1 or TRBD2 (5 bases each). CDR3 length: 13 amino acids. Trimming took 2 bases from V and 5 from J, leaving 10 bases between them. CDR1 and CDR2 from the germline V gene are SGHRS and YFSETQ. CDR3 protein: CASSLIWGETQYF. The CDR3 bases are TGCGCCAGCAGCTTAATCTGGGGGGAGACCCAGTACTTC.

This clone came up a few times. The chain couples TRBV7-9 to TRBJ1-1; D is uncertain. This CDR3 is built from 13 residues. Germline V gene sequence: CDR1 SEHNR, CDR2 FQNEAQ (reference sequence). Between the trimmed V and J ends, which lost 4 bases and 1 base, there was a span of 7 bases. The CDR3 nucleotides are TGTGCCAGCAGCTCACATGGGAACACTGAAGCTTTCTTT. Translation gives CASSSHGNTEAFF.

In nucleotides, the CDR3 is TGTGCCAGCAGCTTAGAGTTCGGAGGGACCCAGTACTTC. This codes for CASSLEFGGTQYF. The chain recombines TRBV7-2 with TRBJ2-5; possibly TRBD2 for D (5 bases). Germline lookup yields CDR1 SGHTA and CDR2 FQGNSA. V shed 1 base and J shed 7 bases, with 10 bases lying between them. This CDR3 is built from 13 residues.

The CDR3 loop reads CAWSGDTYQPQHF. As DNA, the CDR3 is TGTGCCTGGAGTGGGGACACTTATCAGCCCCAGCATTTT. The rearrangement joins TRBV30 to TRBJ1-5, with D possibly TRBD1 on 6 matching bases. The germline CDR1 and CDR2 sequences are GTSNPN and SVGIG (reference sequence). The CDR3 consists of 13 residues. The ends were cut back, 1 base at V and 5 bases at J, with 9 bases in the middle. The entire variable domain, with the rest obtained from reference TRBV30 and TRBJ1-5, is as follows: SQTIHQWPATLVQPVGSPLSLECTVEGTSNPNLYWYRQAAGRGLQLLFYSVGIGQISSEVPQNLSASRPQDRQFILSSKKLLLSDSGFYLCAWSGDTYQPQHFGDGTRLSIL.

This chain joins TRBV6-5 and TRBJ1-1, with D perhaps matching TRBD1 (5 bases). Germline V CDR1 and CDR2: MNHEY, SVGAGI. The CDR3 contains 13 residues. The V and J ends lost 2 bases and 6 bases respectively, with 10 bases between them. CDR3 loop: CASSYGGGPEAFF. CDR3 in DNA: TGTGCCAGCAGTTACGGGGGTGGGCCTGAAGCTTTCTTT.

This clone was detected a few times. This rearrangement joins TRBV28 to TRBJ2-1; D is undetermined. Per the germline V gene, CDR1 is MDHEN and CDR2 is SYDVKM. V gave up 2 bases and J gave up 0 bases, with 11 bases separating them. There are 16 residues in the CDR3. CDR3 sequence (DNA): TGTGCCAGCAGTTTAAGTAGCCTGAGCTCCTACAATGAGCAGTTCTTC. Translation: CASSLSSLSSYNEQFF.

This chain joins TRBV29-1 and TRBJ1-1; D unresolved. Per germline, CDR1 SQVTM and CDR2 ANQGSEA. Trimming cost V 5 bases and J 0 bases, with 13 bases left between them. CDR3 size: 14 residues. The CDR3 nucleotides read TGCAGCGTTCACGGGGTAGATTTGAACACTGAAGCTTTCTTT. It codes for CSVHGVDLNTEAFF.

The V call is TRBV2, the J call TRBJ1-5; unclear D gene. Germline V gene data show CDR1 as SNHLY and CDR2 as FYNNEI. Between the trimmed V and J ends, which lost 4 bases and 3 bases, there was a span of 7 bases. The length of the CDR3 is 13 residues. CDR3 protein: CASSALFNQPQHF. The DNA for the CDR3 is TGTGCCAGCAGTGCCTTGTTCAATCAGCCCCAGCATTTT.

This clone was observed a handful of times. The chain links TRBV7-2 to TRBJ1-6; TRBD1 matches at 7 bases. The CDR3 runs to 15 residues. The germline CDR1 and CDR2 sequences are SGHTA and FQGNSA. The V and J ends lost 1 base and 7 bases, in that order; junction bases with no gene match: 4. CDR3 bases: TGTGCCAGCAGCTTAGGCGGGACAGCCAATTCACCCCTCCACTTT. It encodes CASSLGGTANSPLHF.

The J gene is TRBJ1-5, the V gene TRBV10-3; no reliable D call. The V end was cut by 6 bases, the J end by 5 bases, with 11 bases between. The CDR3 sequence is 13 residues long. The germline V gene encodes CDR1 ENHRY and CDR2 SYGVKD. CDR3 sequence (DNA): TGTGCCATCAGAGAAGAGAGGGATCAGCCCCAGCATTTT. Protein product: CAIREERDQPQHF.

The rearrangement links TRBV6-5 to TRBJ1-4; TRBD1 is a possible D gene (5 bases). Trimming took off 0 bases at V and 7 bases at J, with 15 bases between the two ends. This CDR3 spans 16 amino acids. CDR1 and CDR2 (germline): MNHEY, SVGAGI. The CDR3 reads CASSYSRDLGREKLFF. CDR3 coding DNA: TGTGCCAGCAGTTACTCGCGGGACTTGGGACGTGAAAAACTGTTTTTT.

The V and J genes are TRBV30 and TRBJ1-1; D is uncertain. Germline assignment: CDR1 GTSNPN and CDR2 SVGIG (reference sequence). The length of the CDR3 is 13 residues. V gave up 8 bases and J gave up 1 base, with 14 bases separating them. CDR3: CARDRMGNTEAFF. The CDR3 DNA reads as TGTGCCCGGGATCGGATGGGGAACACTGAAGCTTTCTTT. Using reference TRBV30 and TRBJ1-1 for the parts outside the CDR3, the full variable domain is SQTIHQWPATLVQPVGSPLSLECTVEGTSNPNLYWYRQAAGRGLQLLFYSVGIGQISSEVPQNLSASRPQDRQFILSSKKLLLSDSGFYLCARDRMGNTEAFFGQGTRLTVV.

The rearrangement uses TRBV29-1 and TRBJ2-3; 9 bases align to TRBD1. Germline V lookup: CDR1 SQVTM, CDR2 ANQGSEA. Losses at the gene ends were 6 bases for V and 3 bases for J; bases not matched to a gene: 4. The CDR3 covers 13 residues. CDR3 residues: CSVGGQGTDTQYF. CDR3 DNA: TGCAGCGTGGGAGGACAGGGGACAGATACGCAGTATTTT.

The chain is built from TRBV7-8 and TRBJ1-1, with TRBD1 as a possible D gene (5 bases). The germline CDR1 and CDR2 sequences are SGHVS and FQNEAQ. V dropped 1 base and J dropped 4 bases, with 7 bases sitting between them. The CDR3 runs to 13 residues. The CDR3 nucleotides read TGTGCCAGCAGCTTAGAAGGGACCACTGAAGCTTTCTTT. Translated, it gives CASSLEGTTEAFF.

V and J are TRBV7-9 and TRBJ2-1; TRBD2 matches at 9 bases. CDR1 is SEHNR and CDR2 is FQNEAQ in the germline V gene (reference sequence). The CDR3 runs to 16 residues. Germline trimming cut 5 bases from V and 7 bases from J; bases unmatched to any gene: 12. The CDR3 region has the DNA TGTGCCAGCAGCCCTCCCGGGACTAGCTCAACGAATGAGCAGTTCTTC. This gives the protein CASSPPGTSSTNEQFF.

The chain has TRBV27 and TRBJ2-7; D uncertain. Looked up from germline, CDR1 is MNHEY and CDR2 is SMNVEV (reference sequence). There are 14 residues in the CDR3. V was cut by 5 bases and J by 4 bases, with 15 bases left in between. The CDR3 DNA is TGTGCCAGCAGTCCTGGGGTAGGGAAATACGAGCAGTACTTC. It translates to CASSPGVGKYEQYF.

The chain uses TRBV30 and TRBJ2-5; 8 bases are a match to TRBD2. The V gene's germline CDR1 is GTSNPN and CDR2 SVGIG (reference sequence). Unmatched junction bases numbered 8, after V lost 3 bases and J lost 5 bases. The CDR3 is made up of 14 amino acids. DNA of the CDR3: TGTGCCTGGAGCTACCGGGGGGGCTGGGAGACCCAGTACTTC. Its translation is CAWSYRGGWETQYF.

This chain links TRBV29-1 with TRBJ2-7; D not certain. V was clipped by 5 bases and J by 1 base, with 9 bases between them. The germline V gene encodes CDR1 SQVTM and CDR2 ANQGSEA. The CDR3 loop spans 12 amino acids. The CDR3 reads CSVSDGSYEQYF. The CDR3, as DNA: TGCAGCGTTTCGGACGGGTCCTACGAGCAGTACTTC.

The genes are TRBV25-1 and TRBJ2-1; D is perhaps TRBD1 or TRBD2 (6 bases each). Trimming pared 4 bases from V and 7 bases from J, leaving 14 bases between. CDR3 length: 14 amino acids. Germline values: CDR1 MGHDK, CDR2 SYGVNS. The CDR3 region is CASSATGAVNEQFF. CDR3 DNA: TGTGCCAGCAGTGCGACGGGGGCGGTTAATGAGCAGTTCTTC.

This clone was found a few times. Here the CDR3 reads CASRGQETQYF. In DNA form, the CDR3 reads TGTGCCAGCAGGGGTCAAGAGACCCAGTACTTC. The chain is built from TRBV6-1 and TRBJ2-5; D uncertain. V was trimmed by 6 bases and J by 2 bases, leaving 4 bases between them. Per the germline V gene, CDR1 is MNHNS and CDR2 is SASEGT. The CDR3 extends over 11 amino acids.

The chain links TRBV28 to TRBJ2-7; D tentatively reads TRBD1 or TRBD2 (5 bases each). Germline V gene lookup returns CDR1 MDHEN and CDR2 SYDVKM. The CDR3 contains 16 residues. V was clipped by 4 bases and J by 2 bases, with 18 bases between them. CDR3 in DNA: TGTGCCAGCAGTTCTCCAGGGACCCGAACGACCTACGAGCAGTACTTC. This gives the protein CASSSPGTRTTYEQYF.